This T cell receptor beta chain was profiled in a study of blood T cell repertoires in COVID-19. In the study overall: COVID-19 samples, acute and convalescent, were from the United States, Italy and Spain. Sample material is recorded as cDNA or gDNA derived from T cells, B-cell-depleted T cells, or PBMCs.

In the original workflow: Reference gene primer amplification yielded estimated nucleated cell counts. The assay was immunoSEQ multiplex PCR, and TCRdb's table has in-frame clones only and misses some. V and J calls and clone size are as listed in that table; D and trimming were resolved from the DNA. The sample yields 120,000 or so clones, 55% to 70% seen once. Trimming took off 1 base at V and 7 bases at J, with 10 bases between the two ends. The CDR3 runs to 14 residues. CDR1 LGHDT and CDR2 YNNKEL come from the germline V gene (reference sequence). The chain recombines TRBV3-1 (or the pseudogene TRBV3-2) with TRBJ1-4; D is ambiguous. This clonotype was obtained from a woman in her 70s with acute or convalescent COVID-19. Sequenced sample: peripheral blood. CDR3 sequence reads: CASSQAPTGEKLFF. The CDR3 DNA reads TGTGCCAGCAGCCAAGCCCCCACCGGTGAAAAACTGTTTTTT.